Shown below are 14 T cell receptor beta chains from a single sample sequenced in a study of OX40 agonist ivuxolimab in advanced cancers. The data were produced by immunoSEQ multiplex PCR, yet TCRdb's version contains in-frame clones alone and is incomplete. The table lists tens of thousands of clones, roughly 84% of them singletons. The input for sequencing was CD4+ or CD8+ T cells sorted from blood, taken in a trial of the OX40 agonist ivuxolimab. These receptors were collected from an adult with an advanced solid tumor such as melanoma, head and neck, liver or kidney cancer.

This clone was seen just once. The chain joins TRBV4-1 to TRBJ1-2; D may be TRBD1 (6 bases). With 3 bases removed from V and 1 base from J, the gap between germline ends came to 12 bases. From germline, CDR1 is MGHRA and CDR2 YSYEKL. The CDR3 loop spans 15 amino acids. CDR3 DNA sequence: TGCGCCAGCAGCCACGCTACAGGGAATAACTATGGCTACACCTTC. Translation gives CASSHATGNNYGYTF.

In its sample, this clone was seen once. This rearrangement joins TRBV10-3 to TRBJ2-5, with 7 bases identical to TRBD1. There are 14 residues in the CDR3. Per germline, CDR1 ENHRY and CDR2 SYGVKD. J was trimmed by 2 bases and V by 2 bases; bases with no gene match: 2. The CDR3 protein is CAISEGTVQETQYF. CDR3 nucleotide sequence: TGTGCCATCAGTGAGGGGACAGTGCAAGAGACCCAGTACTTC.

This chain uses TRBV10-3 with TRBJ1-4; D might be TRBD1 (5 bases). The V and J ends lost 5 bases and 0 bases respectively, with 19 bases between them. The CDR3 is made up of 18 amino acids. Germline CDR1 reads ENHRY; CDR2 reads SYGVKD. The CDR3 sequence: CAISHSQVDLTTNEKLFF. The CDR3 DNA reads as TGTGCCATCAGTCACTCACAGGTGGACCTTACAACTAATGAAAAACTGTTTTTT.

Judged by abundance, this clone is medium-sized. The genes are TRBV28 and TRBJ1-3; D is possibly TRBD1 (6 bases). V lost 8 bases and J 0 bases, leaving 11 bases between the germline ends. The CDR3 is 14 amino acids. Looked up from germline, CDR1 is MDHEN and CDR2 is SYDVKM. CDR3 protein: CASSRGASGNTIYF. DNA of the CDR3: TGTGCCAGCTCTCGGGGGGCCTCTGGAAACACCATATATTTT.

Here the CDR3 DNA reads TGCGCCAGCAGCCCCGGACAGGGGGCCGGCCACGAGCAGTACTTC. Encoded protein: CASSPGQGAGHEQYF. The V gene is TRBV5-1, the J gene TRBJ2-7, with 11 bases aligning to TRBD1. The CDR3 is 15 residues long. The V and J ends lost 4 bases and 5 bases, in that order; junction bases with no gene match: 8. Germline V lookup: CDR1 SGHRS, CDR2 YFSETQ.

The rearrangement uses TRBV5-5 and TRBJ2-3; no clear D gene. Germline-derived CDR1 and CDR2 are SGHKS and YYEKEE (reference sequence). The CDR3 has 16 residues. Trimming removed 0 bases from V and 2 bases from J, with 13 bases in between. The CDR3 coding sequence is TGTGCCAGCAGCTTGGCTGCGTATCCGGCCACAGATACGCAGTATTTT. It is translated as CASSLAAYPATDTQYF.

The chain's CDR3 is CASSPGIEKLFF. In DNA form, the CDR3 reads TGTGCCAGCTCACCAGGGATTGAAAAACTGTTTTTT. This chain uses TRBV18 with TRBJ1-4; D gene uncertain. CDR1 is KGHSH, CDR2 LQKENI, per germline. Trimming stripped 2 bases from V and 7 bases from J, with 5 bases between. The CDR3 length is 12 residues.

A single count supports this clone. J is TRBJ1-3 and V is TRBV6-1; 8 nucleotides match TRBD1. CDR1 and CDR2 (germline): MNHNS, SASEGT. This CDR3 has 14 residues. With 7 bases clipped from V and 2 bases from J, the junction kept 4 bases outside the gene matches. The DNA of the CDR3 is TGTGCCAGCACCCTGGACAGGGCTGGAAACACCATATATTTT. This codes for CASTLDRAGNTIYF.

This clone was seen a few times. The chain links TRBV7-9 to TRBJ1-3; weak D call: TRBD1 (5 bases). The V and J ends lost 3 bases and 3 bases respectively, with 12 bases between them. The CDR3 is 15 residues long. Germline CDR1 reads SEHNR; CDR2 reads FQNEAQ (reference sequence). As DNA, the CDR3 is TGTGCCAGCAGCTTGGGGGACGGGTATGGAAACACCATATATTTT. It is translated as CASSLGDGYGNTIYF.

This chain links TRBV9 with TRBJ2-5; 7 bases match TRBD2. Germline values: CDR1 SGDLS, CDR2 YYNGEE. This CDR3 comprises 14 residues. V lost 4 bases and J lost 2; bases outside the gene matches: 5. DNA for the CDR3: TGTGCCAGCAGCCCCCCAGCGGGGCAAGAGACCCAGTACTTC. Protein: CASSPPAGQETQYF.

The chain joins TRBV2 to TRBJ1-1; D is undetermined. The CDR3 is 13 residues long. Trimming removed 6 bases from V and 0 bases from J, with 8 bases in between. The germline V gene has CDR1 SNHLY and CDR2 FYNNEI. Here the CDR3 DNA reads TGTGCCAGCAGAGCGTCGATGAACACTGAAGCTTTCTTT. Amino acid sequence: CASRASMNTEAFF. Full variable domain (missing parts from reference TRBV2 and TRBJ1-1): EPEVTQTPSHQVTQMGQEVILRCVPISNHLYFYWYRQILGQKVEFLVSFYNNEISEKSEIFDDQFSVERPDGSNFTLKIRSTKLEDSAMYFCASRASMNTEAFFGQGTRLTVV.

The sample holds one count of this clone. The J gene is TRBJ1-1, the V gene TRBV29-1; D gene ambiguous. The V and J ends lost 2 bases and 5 bases respectively, with 12 bases between them. Germline V CDR1 and CDR2: SQVTM, ANQGSEA. This CDR3 comprises 13 residues. The DNA for the CDR3 is TGCAGCGTTGAATGGGTAGGCTTGACTGAAGCTTTCTTT. Its translation: CSVEWVGLTEAFF.

The chain carries TRBV7-2 and TRBJ2-7; tentative D call: TRBD1 (6 bases). V gave up 3 bases and J gave up 4 bases, with 19 bases separating them. The CDR3 length is 16 residues. The germline gives CDR1 SGHTA, CDR2 FQGNSA. The CDR3 reads CASSLNRDIGEYEQYF. CDR3 in DNA: TGTGCCAGCAGCTTGAACCGGGACATAGGAGAATACGAGCAGTACTTC.

This rearrangement joins TRBV7-3 to TRBJ2-6, with no clear D. Germline CDR1 SGHTA, CDR2 FQGTGA. V was cut by 1 base and J by 0 bases, with 4 bases left in between. This CDR3 is built from 15 residues. The CDR3 nucleotides are TGTGCCAGCAGCTTAAAGAGCTCTGGGGCCAACGTCCTGACTTTC. Translation gives CASSLKSSGANVLTF. The variable domain in full, completed from reference TRBV7-3 and TRBJ2-6, reads GAGVSQTPSNKVTEKGKYVELRCDPISGHTALYWYRQSLGQGPEFLIYFQGTGAADDSGLPNDRFFAVRPEGSVSTLKIQRTERGDSAVYLCASSLKSSGANVLTFGAGSRLTVL.